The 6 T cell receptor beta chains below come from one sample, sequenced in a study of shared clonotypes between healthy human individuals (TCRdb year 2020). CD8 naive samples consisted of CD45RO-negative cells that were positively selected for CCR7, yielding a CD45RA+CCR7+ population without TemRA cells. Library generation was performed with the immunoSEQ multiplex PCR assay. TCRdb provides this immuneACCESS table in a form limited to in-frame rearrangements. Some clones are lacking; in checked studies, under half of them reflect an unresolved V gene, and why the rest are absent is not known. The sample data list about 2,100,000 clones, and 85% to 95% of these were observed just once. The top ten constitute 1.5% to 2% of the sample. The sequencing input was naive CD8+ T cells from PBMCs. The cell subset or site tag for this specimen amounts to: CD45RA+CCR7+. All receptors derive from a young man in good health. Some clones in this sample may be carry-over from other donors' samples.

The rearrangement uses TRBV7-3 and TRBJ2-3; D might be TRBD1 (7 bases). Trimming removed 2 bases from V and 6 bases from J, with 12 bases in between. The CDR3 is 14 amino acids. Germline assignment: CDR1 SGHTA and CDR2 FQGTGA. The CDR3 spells CASSLSPGGDTQYF. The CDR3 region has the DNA TGTGCCAGCAGCTTATCCCCAGGGGGGGATACGCAGTATTTT.

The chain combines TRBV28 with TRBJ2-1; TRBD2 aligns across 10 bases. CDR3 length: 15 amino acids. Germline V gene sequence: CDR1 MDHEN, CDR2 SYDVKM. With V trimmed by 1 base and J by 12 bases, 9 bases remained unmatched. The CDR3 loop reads CASSLLASGGPWQFF. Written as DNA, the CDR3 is TGTGCCAGCAGTTTATTGGCTAGCGGGGGACCGTGGCAGTTCTTC.

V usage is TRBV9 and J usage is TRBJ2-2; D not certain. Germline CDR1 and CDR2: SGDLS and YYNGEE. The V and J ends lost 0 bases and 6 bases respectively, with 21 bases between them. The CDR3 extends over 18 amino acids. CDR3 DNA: TGTGCCAGCAGCGTAGATTTCCTGACCTATACGAGCGCCGGGGAGCTGTTTTTT. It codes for CASSVDFLTYTSAGELFF.

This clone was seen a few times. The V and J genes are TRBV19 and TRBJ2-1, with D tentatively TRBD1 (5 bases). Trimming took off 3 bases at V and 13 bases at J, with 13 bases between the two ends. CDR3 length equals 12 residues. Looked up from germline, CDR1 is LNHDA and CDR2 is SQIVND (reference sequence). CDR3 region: CASSIDDSLQFF. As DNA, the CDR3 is TGTGCCAGTAGTATCGATGACAGCCTACAGTTCTTC. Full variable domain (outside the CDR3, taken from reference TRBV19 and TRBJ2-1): DGGITQSPKYLFRKEGQNVTLSCEQNLNHDAMYWYRQDPGQGLRLIYYSQIVNDFQKGDIAEGYSVSREKKESFPLTVTSAQKNPTAFYLCASSIDDSLQFFGPGTRLTVL.

In nucleotides, the CDR3 is TGTGCCAGCAGCCAGGGTGGGCTAGCAGGGGCCAACGTCCTGACTTTC. Translating gives CASSQGGLAGANVLTF. The chain has TRBV5-6 and TRBJ2-6; either TRBD1 or TRBD2 may supply D (5 bases each). The CDR3 spans 16 residues. CDR1 SGHDT and CDR2 YYEEEE come from the germline V gene. V lost 4 bases, J lost 4 bases, and 15 bases lay in between.

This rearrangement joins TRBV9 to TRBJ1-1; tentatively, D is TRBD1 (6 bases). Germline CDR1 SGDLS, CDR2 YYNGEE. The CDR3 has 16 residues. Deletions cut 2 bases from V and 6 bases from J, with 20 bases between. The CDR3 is CASSVYLQGIRPEAFF. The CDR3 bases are TGTGCCAGCAGCGTGTACCTACAGGGAATTAGACCTGAAGCTTTCTTT. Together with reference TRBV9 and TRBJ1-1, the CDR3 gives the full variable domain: DSGVTQTPKHLITATGQRVTLRCSPRSGDLSVYWYQQSLDQGLQFLIQYYNGEERAKGNILERFSAQQFPDLHSELNLSSLELGDSALYFCASSVYLQGIRPEAFFGQGTRLTVV.